This TCR beta chain was sequenced during a study of T cell clonality in common variable immunodeficiency. This clone has only a few counts. What it binds is not known. Read sequence stops 3 residues before the CDR3 end, and the germline J gene provides the missing end. Study-level results: Common variable immunodeficiency TCR beta sequences reportedly had fewer deletions and N-nucleotide insertions.

Assay used: immunoSEQ multiplex PCR; TCRdb lists only in-frame clones, some missing. This repertoire holds roughly 25,000 clones, and none appear only once. The CDR3 loop spans 13 amino acids. Germline V lookup: CDR1 GTSNPN, CDR2 SVGIG (reference sequence). V dropped 4 bases and J dropped 1 base, with 10 bases sitting between them. Sequenced sample: peripheral blood mononuclear cells. The chain recombines TRBV30 with TRBJ1-1; D remains ambiguous. The source is a human donor with common variable immunodeficiency. The CDR3 loop reads CAWTLTGNTEAFF. The sequenced CDR3 bases are TGTGCCTGGACCCTGACTGGGAACACTGAA.